A selection of T cell receptor beta chains follows, all from one sample in a study of cytomegalovirus exposure and HLA in healthy donors. Method: immunoSEQ multiplex PCR; TCRdb's copy keeps in-frame clones and lacks some. The sample shows 130,000 or so clones, 85% to 90% of them seen only once. Specimen: PBMCs. The receptors were gathered from a woman under 30 in good health and CMV-seronegative. Each CDR3 is given with its conserved first and last residue. Each record gives: V gene, J gene, D gene, clone size, CDR3 protein, CDR3 DNA. The D gene is left open where the match is weak. Clone size, where shown, is once, few, many, or a class for clones that have expanded.

>TRBV5-1|TRBJ2-5|TRBD2|NA
CASSLRLAGGPETQYF
TGCGCCAGCAGCCTCCGACTAGCGGGGGGGCCGGAGACCCAGTACTTC
>TRBV10-2|TRBJ2-7|TRBD2|NA
CASSGTTSGGYEQYF
TGCGCCAGCAGTGGGACGACTAGCGGGGGATACGAGCAGTACTTC
>TRBV6-1|TRBJ2-5|NA|NA
CASSVLPQGETQYF
TGTGCCAGCAGTGTACTACCTCAGGGGGAGACCCAGTACTTC
>TRBV10-3|TRBJ1-1|NA|NA
CAISESIGGLNTEAFF
TGTGCCATCAGTGAGTCGATTGGAGGGTTAAACACTGAAGCTTTCTTT
>TRBV5-1|TRBJ2-5|TRBD2|NA
CASSFTRTSGGSQETQYF
TGCGCCAGCAGCTTTACCCGGACTAGCGGGGGGTCCCAAGAGACCCAGTACTTC
>TRBV9|TRBJ1-3|NA|NA
CASSDRDTSGNTIYF
TGTGCCAGCAGCGACCGGGACACCTCTGGAAACACCATATATTTT
>TRBV27|TRBJ2-7|TRBD2|once
CASSLRASGSLYEQYF
TGTGCCAGCAGTTTAAGGGCTAGCGGGAGTCTCTACGAGCAGTACTTC
>TRBV7-3|TRBJ2-3|TRBD1|NA
CASSLKGRKGGGPDTQYF
TGTGCCAGCAGCTTAAAGGGAAGGAAAGGGGGCGGCCCAGATACGCAGTATTTT
>TRBV28|TRBJ1-4|NA|NA
CASSAPRAGFNEKLFF
TGTGCCAGCAGTGCCCCCCGAGCAGGCTTTAATGAAAAACTGTTTTTT
>TRBV28|TRBJ1-3|NA|once
CASSLAGVSGNTIYF
TGTGCCAGCAGTTTGGCCGGAGTTTCTGGAAACACCATATATTTT
>TRBV9|TRBJ2-7|TRBD2|NA
CASSVGSSGRSYEQYF
TGTGCCAGCAGCGTAGGTTCCAGCGGGAGGTCCTACGAGCAGTACTTC
>TRBV28|TRBJ2-1|TRBD2|NA
CASRVFTSGGFSYNEQFF
TGTGCCAGCAGGGTTTTCACTAGCGGGGGTTTCTCCTACAATGAGCAGTTCTTC
>TRBV4-2|TRBJ2-5|TRBD2|once
CASSQGTREIETQYF
TGTGCCAGCAGCCAAGGGACTAGAGAGATAGAGACCCAGTACTTC
>TRBV28|TRBJ2-3|TRBD2|NA
CASSDYPAGGKRTDTQYF
TGTGCCAGCAGCGACTACCCAGCGGGGGGCAAACGCACAGATACGCAGTATTTT
>TRBV10-3|TRBJ2-1|NA|NA
CAISPNSYNEQFF
TGTGCCATCAGTCCTAACTCCTACAATGAGCAGTTCTTC
>TRBV2|TRBJ1-1|NA|NA
CASSYPRDTNTEAFF
TGTGCCAGCAGTTATCCCCGGGACACGAACACTGAAGCTTTCTTT
>TRBV30|TRBJ1-6|NA|NA
CAWRGDTYSPLHF
TGTGCCTGGAGGGGAGATACCTATTCACCCCTCCACTTT
>TRBV7-8|TRBJ1-5|NA|NA
CASSLDRRNQPQHF
TGTGCCAGCAGCTTAGACAGGCGCAATCAGCCCCAGCATTTT
>TRBV6-1|TRBJ2-7|NA|NA
CASSEAESYEQYF
TGTGCCAGCAGTGAAGCAGAGTCCTACGAGCAGTACTTC
>TRBV27|TRBJ1-1|NA|NA
CASSLVGRGTEAFF
TGTGCCAGCAGTTTAGTAGGGAGGGGGACTGAAGCTTTCTTT
>TRBV7-9|TRBJ2-7|NA|NA
CASSLANGVYEQYF
TGTGCCAGCAGCTTAGCGAACGGGGTCTACGAGCAGTACTTC
>TRBV27|TRBJ2-7|TRBD1|NA
CASSLVGQGAGEQYF
TGTGCCAGCAGTTTAGTGGGACAGGGGGCCGGGGAGCAGTACTTC
>TRBV10-3|TRBJ2-7|TRBD1|NA
CAISGTGTGAYEQYF
TGTGCCATCAGTGGAACCGGGACAGGGGCGTACGAGCAGTACTTC
>TRBV7-2|TRBJ2-7|NA|NA
CASSPKYEQYF
TGTGCCAGCAGCCCCAAATACGAGCAGTACTTC
>TRBV6-1|TRBJ1-5|NA|NA
CASSEALRQGLNQPQHF
TGTGCCAGCAGTGAAGCGCTTCGGCAGGGGTTAAATCAGCCCCAGCATTTT